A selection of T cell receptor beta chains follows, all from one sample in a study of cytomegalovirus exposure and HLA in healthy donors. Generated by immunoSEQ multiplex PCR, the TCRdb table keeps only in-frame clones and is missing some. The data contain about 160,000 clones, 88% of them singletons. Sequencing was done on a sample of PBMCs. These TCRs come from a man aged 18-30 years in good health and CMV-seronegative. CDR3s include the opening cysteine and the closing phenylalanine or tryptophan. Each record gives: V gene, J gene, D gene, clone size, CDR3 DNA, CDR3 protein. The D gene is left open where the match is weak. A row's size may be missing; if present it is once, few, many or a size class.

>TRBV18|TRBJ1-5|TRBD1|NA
TGTGCCAGCTCGGCGACAGGGGGCAGGGATCAGCCCCAGCATTTT
CASSATGGRDQPQHF
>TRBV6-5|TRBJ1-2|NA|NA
TGTGCCAGCAGTTATGGCGGTACCCCCGCCATCTATGGCTACACCTTC
CASSYGGTPAIYGYTF
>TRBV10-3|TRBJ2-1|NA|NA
TGTGCCATCAGTGAGTCGGCAGCGAATGAGCAGTTCTTC
CAISESAANEQFF
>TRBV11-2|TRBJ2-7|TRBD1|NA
TGTGCCAGCAGCTTAGCTCATTACAGGGGCGTGCCCTACGAGCAGTACTTC
CASSLAHYRGVPYEQYF
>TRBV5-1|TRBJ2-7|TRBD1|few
TGCGCCAGCAGCACCGGACAGGGGGTAACCTACGAGCAGTACTTC
CASSTGQGVTYEQYF
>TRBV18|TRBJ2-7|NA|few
TGTGCCAGCTCACAAGAGCAGGGACAATCCTACGAGCAGTACTTC
CASSQEQGQSYEQYF
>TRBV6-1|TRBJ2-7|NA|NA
TGTGCCAGCAGTCAAGAGTGGGGGCTCATCTACGAGCAGTACTTC
CASSQEWGLIYEQYF
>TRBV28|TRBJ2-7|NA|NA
TGTGCCAGCAGTCCGCTAGGCGGTCTCTACGAGCAGTACTTC
CASSPLGGLYEQYF
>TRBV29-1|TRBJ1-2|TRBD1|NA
TGCAGCGTCGCTGCGGGACAGCGTAACTATGGCTACACCTTC
CSVAAGQRNYGYTF
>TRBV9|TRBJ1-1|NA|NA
TGTGCCAGCAGCGCAGAACAGGGTATACCTAGACGGACCACTGAAGCTTTCTTT
CASSAEQGIPRRTTEAFF
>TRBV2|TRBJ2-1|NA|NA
TGTGCCAGCATGATTAGGGGCGATGAGCAGTTCTTC
CASMIRGDEQFF
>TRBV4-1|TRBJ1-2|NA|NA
TGCGCCAGCAGCCAAGATAAGTGGGGCGCGGATGGCTACACCTTC
CASSQDKWGADGYTF
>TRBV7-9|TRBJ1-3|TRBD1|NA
TGTGCCAGCAGCTTCGACAGGGGGCCAGACACCATATATTTT
CASSFDRGPDTIYF
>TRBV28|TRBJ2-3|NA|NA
TGTGCCAGCAGTTTAGTGGACAGAGTGACAGATACGCAGTATTTT
CASSLVDRVTDTQYF
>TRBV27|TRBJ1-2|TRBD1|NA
TGTGCCAGCAGTTTATCAAGGGGGCCTGGCTATGGCTACACCTTC
CASSLSRGPGYGYTF
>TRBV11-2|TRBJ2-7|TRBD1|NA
TGTGCCAGCAGACCAATAACAGGGGTGCACGAGCAGTACTTC
CASRPITGVHEQYF
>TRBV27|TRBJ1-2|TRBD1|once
TGTGCCAGCAGCCGGACAGGGAACTATGGCTACACCTTC
CASSRTGNYGYTF
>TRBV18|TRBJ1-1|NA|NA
TGTGCCAGCTCACCATTTAGCGGAGACATGAACACTGAAGCTTTCTTT
CASSPFSGDMNTEAFF
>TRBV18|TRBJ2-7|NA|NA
TGTGCCAGCTCACCGGGACATAAATACGAGCAGTACTTC
CASSPGHKYEQYF
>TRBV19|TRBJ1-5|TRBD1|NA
TGTGCCAGTAGTCCCATAGGGGGCCTGGCTCAGCCCCAGCATTTT
CASSPIGGLAQPQHF
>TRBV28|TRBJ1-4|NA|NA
TGTGCCAGCAGTTTATATGAGGGAGGGAGGACTAATGAAAAACTGTTTTTT
CASSLYEGGRTNEKLFF
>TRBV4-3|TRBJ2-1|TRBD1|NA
TGCGCCAGCAGCCCCCGACAGGGAGAGCAGTTCTTC
CASSPRQGEQFF
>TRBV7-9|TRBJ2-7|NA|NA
TGTGCCAGCACCCAACCACAGGGCTACGAGCAGTACTTC
CASTQPQGYEQYF
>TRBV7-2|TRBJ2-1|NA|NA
TGTGCCAGCAGCCCGCGCCGGGGGTTCTCCTACAATGAGCAGTTCTTC
CASSPRRGFSYNEQFF
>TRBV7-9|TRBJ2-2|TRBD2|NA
TGTGCCAGCAGCCGACTAGCGGGAGGGTCGAAGACCGGGGAGCTGTTTTTT
CASSRLAGGSKTGELFF
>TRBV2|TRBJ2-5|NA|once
TGTGCCAGCAGTGAATCCCCCCAGGGGAGTCGGGAGACCCAGTACTTC
CASSESPQGSRETQYF
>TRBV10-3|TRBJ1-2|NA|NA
TGTGCCACCTCTACCGGTAACTATGGCTACACCTTC
CATSTGNYGYTF
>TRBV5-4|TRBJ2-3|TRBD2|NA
TGTGCCAGCAGTTCGACTAGCGACACAGATACGCAGTATTTT
CASSSTSDTDTQYF
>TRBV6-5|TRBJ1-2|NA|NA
TGTGCCAGCAGGCCAGGGGATAGATGGAACTATGGCTACACCTTC
CASRPGDRWNYGYTF
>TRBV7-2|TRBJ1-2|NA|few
TGTGCCAGCAGCCCTCCGGTTAGTCTCGGCTATGGCTACACCTTC
CASSPPVSLGYGYTF
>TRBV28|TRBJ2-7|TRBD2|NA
TGTGCCAGCAGTTACTATAGGGGGACTAGCGTAGGGCAGTACTTC
CASSYYRGTSVGQYF
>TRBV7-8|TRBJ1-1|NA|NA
TGTGCCAGCAGCTTAGGGGGCCTAGGGAACACTGAAGCTTTCTTT
CASSLGGLGNTEAFF
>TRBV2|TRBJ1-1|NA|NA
TGTGCCAGCGGGGGGACTAACACTGAAGCTTTCTTT
CASGGTNTEAFF
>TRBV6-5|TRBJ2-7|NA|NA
TGTGCCAGCAGCCCCGGGGGACAGCAAGCCTACGAGCAGTACTTC
CASSPGGQQAYEQYF
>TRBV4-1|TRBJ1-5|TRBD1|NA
TGCGCCAGCAGCCAAGAGACAGGGGATCAGCCCCAGCATTTT
CASSQETGDQPQHF
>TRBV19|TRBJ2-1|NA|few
TGTGCCAGTAGTATAGTTGGAGGCCACAATGAGCAGTTCTTC
CASSIVGGHNEQFF
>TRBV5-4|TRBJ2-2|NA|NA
TGTGCCAGCAGCTTGAATTTGGACAGATACACCGGGGAGCTGTTTTTT
CASSLNLDRYTGELFF
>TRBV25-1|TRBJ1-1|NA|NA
TGTGCCAGCAGGCACCCGGGACAGAACACTGAAGCTTTCTTT
CASRHPGQNTEAFF
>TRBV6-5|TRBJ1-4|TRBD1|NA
TGTGCCAGCAGGGACGCAGGGACAGGGAATGAAAAACTGTTTTTT
CASRDAGTGNEKLFF
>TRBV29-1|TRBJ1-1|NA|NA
TGCAGCGTTGAGGATACAGGGTACACTGAAGCTTTCTTT
CSVEDTGYTEAFF
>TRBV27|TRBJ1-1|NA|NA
TGTGCCAGCAGTTCGGGACAGAACACTGAAGCTTTCTTT
CASSSGQNTEAFF